The 5 T cell receptor beta chains presented below share a single source sample, sequenced in a study of blood T cell repertoires in COVID-19. Assay: immunoSEQ multiplex PCR; the TCRdb copy retains only in-frame clones and omits some. The sample holds some 150,000 clones, over 80% seen once. The sequencing sample was made of peripheral blood. These receptors all stem from a woman aged 45-60 years with acute or convalescent COVID-19.

V is TRBV15 and J is TRBJ2-3, with 8 positions matching TRBD1. The germline V gene encodes CDR1 LNHNV and CDR2 YYDKDF (reference sequence). The CDR3 totals 13 residues. V lost 7 bases to trimming and J lost 5 bases; unmatched junction nucleotides: 5. CDR3 sequence: CATNTGGQDTQYF. The CDR3 DNA reads as TGTGCCACCAACACAGGGGGGCAAGATACGCAGTATTTT.

The chain uses TRBV2 and TRBJ2-2; TRBD1 agrees at 9 bases. After removal of 6 bases from V and 5 bases from J, the junction contained 7 bases not matched to a gene. The CDR3 totals 15 residues. CDR1 SNHLY and CDR2 FYNNEI come from the germline V gene. The CDR3 here is CASRTGTGRTGELFF. CDR3 nucleotide sequence: TGTGCCAGCAGGACCGGGACAGGGCGGACCGGGGAGCTGTTTTTT.

The chain joins TRBV29-1 to TRBJ1-4, with D tentatively TRBD1 (6 bases). Germline V CDR1 and CDR2: SQVTM, ANQGSEA. The V end was cut by 7 bases, the J end by 5 bases, with 8 bases between. The CDR3 has 11 residues. CDR3 nucleotides: TGCAGCGGGACAGAAAATGAAAAACTGTTTTTT. This sequence encodes CSGTENEKLFF.

CDR3 nucleotides: TGCGCCAGCAGCCAAGGGCCACGCGGAGCTCCCTCTGGGGCCAACGTCCTGACTTTC. Its protein is CASSQGPRGAPSGANVLTF. This chain joins TRBV4-1 and TRBJ2-6, with D hard to call. The germline gives CDR1 MGHRA, CDR2 YSYEKL. Trimming left V 1 base short and J 0 bases short, with 16 bases between. The CDR3 consists of 19 residues.

There are a few counts of this clone. The CDR3 protein is CASSSGGGQGYTEAFF. The CDR3 DNA follows: TGTGCCAGCAGCTCCGGGGGTGGGCAGGGCTACACTGAAGCTTTCTTT. The rearrangement uses TRBV7-9 and TRBJ1-1, with D maybe TRBD1 (5 bases). The CDR3 loop spans 16 amino acids. The V and J ends lost 4 bases and 3 bases respectively, with 18 bases between them. In germline, CDR1 is SEHNR, CDR2 FQNEAQ (reference sequence). Variable domain in full (rest from reference TRBV7-9 and TRBJ1-1): DTGVSQNPRHKITKRGQNVTFRCDPISEHNRLYWYRQTLGQGPEFLTYFQNEAQLEKSRLLSDRFSAERPKGSFSTLEIQRTEQGDSAMYLCASSSGGGQGYTEAFFGQGTRLTVV.